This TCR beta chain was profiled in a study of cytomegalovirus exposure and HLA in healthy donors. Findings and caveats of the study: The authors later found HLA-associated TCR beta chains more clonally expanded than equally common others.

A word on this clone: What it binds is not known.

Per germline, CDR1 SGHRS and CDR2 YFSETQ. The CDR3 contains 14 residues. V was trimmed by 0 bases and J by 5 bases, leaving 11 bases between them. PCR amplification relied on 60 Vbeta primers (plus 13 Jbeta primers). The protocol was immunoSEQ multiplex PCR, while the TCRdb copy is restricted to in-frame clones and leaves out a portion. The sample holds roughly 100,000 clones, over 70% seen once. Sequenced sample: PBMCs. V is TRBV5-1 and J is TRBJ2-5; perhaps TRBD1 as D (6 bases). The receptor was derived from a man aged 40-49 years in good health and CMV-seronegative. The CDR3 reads CASSLGTGKETQYF. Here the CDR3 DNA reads TGCGCCAGCAGCTTGGGTACAGGGAAGGAGACCCAGTACTTC.